Listed here are 17 T cell receptor beta chains from one sample, sequenced in a study of blood T cell repertoires in COVID-19 (dated by TCRdb to the early 2020s). Libraries were built with the immunoSEQ multiplex PCR assay. Here the immuneACCESS table is served through TCRdb, limited to in-frame sequences with V and J called. Missing clones are a known gap in these copies; in checked studies unresolved V genes cover under half, and the rest lacks a known reason. In this sample the table shows around 160,000 clones, around four fifths of which occur a single time. The ten largest clones take up roughly 19% of the sample. The source material was peripheral blood. The receptors here all came from a woman of 80 years or more with acute or convalescent COVID-19.

This chain links TRBV5-1 with TRBJ2-7; 7 bases agree with TRBD2. Per germline, CDR1 SGHRS and CDR2 YFSETQ. J gave up 7 bases and V 1 base, and 14 bases lay outside the gene matches. This CDR3 is 16 amino acids long. The CDR3 sequence: CASSLRSTDFGGEQYF. The CDR3 DNA sequence: TGCGCCAGCAGCTTGAGGTCGACGGACTTCGGGGGGGAGCAGTACTTC. Using reference TRBV5-1 and TRBJ2-7 for the parts outside the CDR3, the full variable domain is KAGVTQTPRYLIKTRGQQVTLSCSPISGHRSVSWYQQTPGQGLQFLFEYFSETQRNKGNFPGRFSGRQFSNSRSEMNVSTLELGDSALYLCASSLRSTDFGGEQYFGPGTRLTVT.

The rearrangement joins TRBV6-2 or TRBV6-3 to TRBJ2-3; TRBD2 matches at 10 bases. V lost 6 bases and J lost 4; bases outside the gene matches: 7. The CDR3 is 15 residues long. The germline V gene has CDR1 MNHEY and CDR2 SVGEGT. The chain's CDR3 is CASSRSGGASDTQYF. For the CDR3, the DNA is TGTGCCAGCAGCCGCAGCGGGGGGGCTTCAGATACGCAGTATTTT.

The chain uses TRBV7-9 and TRBJ1-4; D is ambiguous. The CDR3 is 13 residues long. V was trimmed by 6 bases and J by 7 bases, leaving 12 bases between them. Germline V gene sequence: CDR1 SEHNR, CDR2 FQNEAQ (reference sequence). This chain's CDR3 is CASSPMQVEKLFF. The CDR3 region has the DNA TGTGCCAGCAGTCCCATGCAGGTTGAAAAACTGTTTTTT.

This chain links TRBV20-1 with TRBJ2-1; tentatively, D is TRBD2 (5 bases). V lost 5 bases, J lost 11 bases, and 13 bases lay in between. The length of the CDR3 is 11 residues. Looked up from germline, CDR1 is DFQATT and CDR2 is SNEGSKA (reference sequence). DNA for the CDR3: TGCAGTGCTTCAAAACTAGGCCAGCAGTTCTTC. Its protein is CSASKLGQQFF.

The chain is built from TRBV6-4 and TRBJ2-1; 9 nucleotides line up with TRBD2. The germline CDR1 and CDR2 sequences are MRHNA and SNTAGT. Trimming removed 3 bases from V and 4 bases from J; junction bases left unmatched: 4. The CDR3 has 15 residues. The DNA for the CDR3 is TGTGCCAGCAGTGAAGCGGGGGGATTATACAATGAGCAGTTCTTC. It specifies CASSEAGGLYNEQFF.

V and J are TRBV11-2 and TRBJ2-7, with TRBD1 matching over 7 bases. Germline V gene sequence: CDR1 SGHAT, CDR2 FQNNGV. This CDR3 contains 13 residues. V trimming: 4 bases; J trimming: 4 bases; junction bases outside the gene matches: 4. As DNA, the CDR3 is TGTGCCAGCAGCTCGACAGGGATTTACGAGCAGTACTTC. Protein product: CASSSTGIYEQYF.

This clone came up once. J is TRBJ1-4 and V is TRBV6-5; 11 bases match TRBD1. Germline CDR1 is MNHEY and CDR2 is SVGAGI. V shed 4 bases and J 4 bases; nucleotides not matched to a gene: 5. CDR3 size: 16 residues. This chain's CDR3 is CASSWTGGLGNEKLFF. In DNA form, the CDR3 reads TGTGCCAGCAGTTGGACAGGGGGCCTTGGTAATGAAAAACTGTTTTTT.

The chain recombines TRBV5-6 with TRBJ1-2, with 9 bases matching TRBD1. V dropped 3 bases and J dropped 4; count of bases not matched to a gene: 1. Looked up from germline, CDR1 is SGHDT and CDR2 is YYEEEE. The CDR3 runs 13 residues. CDR3: CASSSDRGYGYTF. For the CDR3, the DNA is TGTGCCAGCAGCTCGGACAGGGGCTATGGCTACACCTTC.

V gene TRBV6-5 combines with J gene TRBJ1-2, with D maybe TRBD1 (5 bases). CDR1 and CDR2 from the germline V gene are MNHEY and SVGAGI. This CDR3 is 15 amino acids long. V lost 2 bases and J 6 bases, leaving 16 bases between the germline ends. The CDR3 here is CASSYGGTSVDGYTF. The CDR3 nucleotides are TGTGCCAGCAGTTACGGGGGGACGTCCGTTGATGGCTACACCTTC.

This rearrangement joins TRBV15 to TRBJ1-1; no reliable D call. This CDR3 spans 15 amino acids. Trimming pared 0 bases from V and 1 base from J, leaving 9 bases between. The germline V gene has CDR1 LNHNV and CDR2 YYDKDF (reference sequence). CDR3 in amino acids: CATSREGTSNTEAFF. The CDR3, as DNA: TGTGCCACCAGCAGAGAGGGCACCTCGAACACTGAAGCTTTCTTT.

CDR3 amino acids: CASSYQTGPGQPQHF. The CDR3 DNA is TGTGCCAGCAGTTACCAGACAGGGCCGGGTCAGCCCCAGCATTTT. The chain recombines TRBV6-6 with TRBJ1-5, with 7 bases that match TRBD1. CDR1 is MNHNY, CDR2 SVGAGI, per germline (reference sequence). The junction had 7 bases not matched to a gene; V was cut back by 2 bases and J by 6 bases. The CDR3 extends over 15 amino acids.

In this sample, this clone turned up once. V is TRBV2 and J is TRBJ1-1; tentatively, D is TRBD1 (5 bases). CDR1 SNHLY and CDR2 FYNNEI come from the germline V gene. Between the trimmed V and J ends, which lost 5 bases and 4 bases, there was a span of 14 bases. The CDR3 has 14 amino acids. The CDR3: CASSSTPGGTEAFF. The CDR3 nucleotides read TGTGCCAGCAGTTCCACCCCCGGGGGCACTGAAGCTTTCTTT.

The chain carries TRBV7-6 and TRBJ2-3; 7 bases map to TRBD1. CDR3 length equals 18 residues. The germline V gene encodes CDR1 SGHVS and CDR2 FNYEAQ. Trimming removed 5 bases from V and 2 bases from J; junction bases left unmatched: 16. The CDR3 spells CASSPARPTGRFTDTQYF. Written as DNA, the CDR3 is TGTGCCAGCAGCCCCGCTCGCCCGACAGGGCGATTCACAGATACGCAGTATTTT.

The chain joins TRBV9 to TRBJ1-3, with a weak D call TRBD1 (5 bases). The CDR3 sequence is 12 residues long. The germline V and J ends were trimmed by 4 bases and 10 bases, with 12 bases remaining between them. Per germline, CDR1 SGDLS and CDR2 YYNGEE. The CDR3 DNA follows: TGTGCCAGCAGCATAGTCCGGGGGACCATATATTTT. This translates into CASSIVRGTIYF.

The rearrangement joins TRBV27 to TRBJ2-1, with no clear D. Germline-derived CDR1 and CDR2 are MNHEY and SMNVEV (reference sequence). This CDR3 is built from 14 residues. With 3 bases removed from V and 2 bases from J, the gap between germline ends came to 8 bases. CDR3 bases: TGTGCCAGCAGTTTCATACTGACCTACAATGAGCAGTTCTTC. Translation: CASSFILTYNEQFF.

The CDR3 DNA is TGTGCCAGCAATGGGGGGGCGTCCCGCTACGAGCAGTACTTC. This encodes CASNGGASRYEQYF. The chain recombines TRBV28 with TRBJ2-7, with a tentative D call TRBD2 (7 bases). V lost 7 bases, J lost 3 bases, and 16 bases lay in between. This CDR3 region has 14 residues. Germline CDR1 is MDHEN and CDR2 is SYDVKM.

The chain joins TRBV4-2 to TRBJ2-3, with TRBD2 matching 8 bases. CDR1 is LGHNA, CDR2 YNFKEQ, per germline. The CDR3 extends over 15 amino acids. With V trimmed by 2 bases and J by 2 bases, 3 bases remained unmatched. The CDR3 bases are TGTGCCAGCAGCCAAAGGCGGGGGGACACAGATACGCAGTATTTT. It translates to CASSQRRGDTDTQYF.